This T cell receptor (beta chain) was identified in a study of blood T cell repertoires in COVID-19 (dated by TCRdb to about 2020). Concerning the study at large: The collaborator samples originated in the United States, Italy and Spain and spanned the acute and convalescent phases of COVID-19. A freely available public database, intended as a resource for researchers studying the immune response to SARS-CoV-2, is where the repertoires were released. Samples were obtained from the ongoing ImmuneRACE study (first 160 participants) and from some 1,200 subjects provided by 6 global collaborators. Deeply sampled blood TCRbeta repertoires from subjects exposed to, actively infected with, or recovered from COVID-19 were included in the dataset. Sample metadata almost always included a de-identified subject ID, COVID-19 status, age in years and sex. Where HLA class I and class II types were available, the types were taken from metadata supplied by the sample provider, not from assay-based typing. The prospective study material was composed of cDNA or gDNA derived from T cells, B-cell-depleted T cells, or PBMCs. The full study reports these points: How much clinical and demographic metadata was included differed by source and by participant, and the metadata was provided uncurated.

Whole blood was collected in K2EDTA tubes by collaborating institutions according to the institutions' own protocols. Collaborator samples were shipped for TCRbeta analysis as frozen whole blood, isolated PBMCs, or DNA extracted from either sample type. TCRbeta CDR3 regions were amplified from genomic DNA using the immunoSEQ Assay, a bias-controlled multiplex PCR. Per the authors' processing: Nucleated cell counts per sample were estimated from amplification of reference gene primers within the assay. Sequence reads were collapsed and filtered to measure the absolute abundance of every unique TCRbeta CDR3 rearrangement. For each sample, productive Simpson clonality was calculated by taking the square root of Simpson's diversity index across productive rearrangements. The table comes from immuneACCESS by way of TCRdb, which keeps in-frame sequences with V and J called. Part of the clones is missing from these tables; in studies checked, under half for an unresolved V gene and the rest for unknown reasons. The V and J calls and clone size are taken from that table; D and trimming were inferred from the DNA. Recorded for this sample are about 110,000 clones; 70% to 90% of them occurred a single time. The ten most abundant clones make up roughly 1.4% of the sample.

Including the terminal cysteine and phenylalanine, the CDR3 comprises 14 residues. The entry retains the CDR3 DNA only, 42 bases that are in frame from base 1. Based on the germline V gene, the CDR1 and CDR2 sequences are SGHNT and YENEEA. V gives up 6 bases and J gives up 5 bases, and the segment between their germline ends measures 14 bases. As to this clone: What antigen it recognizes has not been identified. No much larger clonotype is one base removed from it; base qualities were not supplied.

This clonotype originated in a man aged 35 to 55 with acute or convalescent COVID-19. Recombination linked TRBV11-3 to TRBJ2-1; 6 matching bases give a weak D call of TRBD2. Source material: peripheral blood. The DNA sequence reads TGTGCCAGCAGTCCGGGAGAGCGAAACAATGAGCAGTTCTTC. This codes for CASSPGERNNEQFF.